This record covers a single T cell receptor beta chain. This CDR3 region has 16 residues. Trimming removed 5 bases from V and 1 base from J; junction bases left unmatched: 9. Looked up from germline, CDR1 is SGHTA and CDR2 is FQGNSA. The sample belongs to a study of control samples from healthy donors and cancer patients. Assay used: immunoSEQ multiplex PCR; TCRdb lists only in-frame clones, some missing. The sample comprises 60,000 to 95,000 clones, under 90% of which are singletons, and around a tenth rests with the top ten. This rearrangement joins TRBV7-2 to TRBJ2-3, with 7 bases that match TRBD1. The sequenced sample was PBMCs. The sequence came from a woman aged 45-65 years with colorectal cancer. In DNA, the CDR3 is TGTGCCAGCAGCCCTAACAGGGGTTCGGGCACAGATACGCAGTATTTT. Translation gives CASSPNRGSGTDTQYF. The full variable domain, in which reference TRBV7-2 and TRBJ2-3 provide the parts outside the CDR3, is GAGVSQSPSNKVTEKGKDVELRCDPISGHTALYWYRQSLGQGLEFLIYFQGNSAPDKSGLPSDRFSAERTGGSVSTLTIQRTQQEDSAVYLCASSPNRGSGTDTQYFGPGTRLTVL.